Below, one TCR beta chain is given with its context. This clone is a singleton in its sample. Its antigen specificity is not known. Per-nucleotide qualities are absent, and no much larger clonotype sits a single base away. Participants in the prospective study were aged about 18 to 90 years, lived in more than 20 United States geographic areas, and enrolled through a virtual design. In the prospective study, cohorts were assigned on the basis of participant-reported clinical history obtained from a screening survey and a study questionnaire. Recovered participants in ImmuneRACE Cohort 3 were defined by two consecutive negative NP/OP PCR tests, clearance by a healthcare professional, or resolution of symptoms. In the prospective study, mobile phlebotomists collected whole blood, serum and a nasopharyngeal or oropharyngeal swab from each participant. Additional blood draws and questionnaires over an approximately two-month period could optionally be provided by prospective study participants. Prospective study blood samples were shipped either frozen or at room temperature before DNA extraction.

V loses 9 bases, J loses 8 bases, and the germline ends lie 13 bases apart. Inclusive of the bounding cysteine and phenylalanine, the CDR3 is 11 residues long. This entry keeps only the CDR3 DNA: 33 bases, framed from base 1. As encoded in the germline V gene, CDR1 is MDHEN while CDR2 is SYDVKM. These data originate in a study of blood T cell repertoires in COVID-19 (dated by TCRdb to 2018 to 2020). Notes on the research overall: Collaborator samples came from the United States, Italy and Spain and covered acute and convalescent phases of COVID-19. The prospective study material was composed of cDNA or gDNA derived from T cells, B-cell-depleted T cells, or PBMCs. The repertoires were released in a freely available public database meant as a resource for research on the immune response to SARS-CoV-2. Deeply sampled blood TCRbeta repertoires from subjects exposed to, actively infected with, or recovered from COVID-19 were included in the dataset. Samples were obtained from the ongoing ImmuneRACE study (first 160 participants) and from over 1,000 subjects provided by 6 global collaborators. HLA class I and class II types, where available, came from metadata supplied by the sample provider rather than from assay-based typing. Nearly every sample came with metadata listing a de-identified subject ID, COVID-19 status, age in years and sex. Beyond this particular receptor, the publication reports: How much clinical and demographic metadata was included differed by source and by participant, and the metadata was provided uncurated.

TCRbeta CDR3 regions were amplified from genomic DNA using the immunoSEQ Assay, a bias-controlled multiplex PCR. On the study's bioinformatics: The number of nucleated cells in each sample was estimated from the amplification of reference gene primers within the assay. To quantify the absolute abundance of each unique TCRbeta CDR3 rearrangement, sequence reads were collapsed and filtered. For each sample, productive Simpson clonality was calculated as the square root of Simpson's diversity index across productive rearrangements. This is the immuneACCESS table as TCRdb keeps it, with only in-frame sequences that have V and J called. A part of the clones is gone; compared with another copy, unresolved V genes explain less than half, and the rest is unexplained. V, J and clone size are those of that table, while D and trimming were read from the DNA. The sample data list fewer than 200,000 clones, and around four fifths of these were observed just once. The ten top clones hold 4% to 4.5% of the sample.

This chain joins TRBV28 to TRBJ1-1; a weak D assignment points to TRBD1 (6 bases agree). Sequenced material: PBMCs or T cells enriched from blood (not recorded which). The receptor comes from a woman aged 45-65 years who had recovered from COVID-19. The nucleotides are TGTGCCAGTGGGGGGGCAGGCGAAGCTTTCTTT. Its protein is CASGGAGEAFF.